The next 23 T cell receptor beta chains were all read from a single sample in a study of cytomegalovirus exposure and HLA in healthy donors. The PCR used 60 Vbeta and 13 Jbeta primers. The table came from immunoSEQ multiplex PCR; TCRdb's copy has only in-frame clones and leaves some out. Of 200,000 to 250,000 clones listed, around 80% are singletons. The sample comprised PBMCs. Receptor source: a boy younger than 18 in good health and CMV-seronegative.

V and J are TRBV4-1 and TRBJ2-1, with 10 bases identical to TRBD2. Trimming removed 10 bases from V and 5 bases from J; junction bases left unmatched: 5. CDR1 and CDR2 (germline): MGHRA, YSYEKL. The CDR3 contains 13 residues. The CDR3 sequence: CATGTSVDNEQFF. The CDR3 region has the DNA TGCGCCACTGGGACTAGCGTTGACAATGAGCAGTTCTTC.

This chain connects TRBV7-2 to TRBJ1-2; 7 positions match TRBD1. The CDR3 consists of 14 residues. Losses at the gene ends were 0 bases for V and 5 bases for J; bases not matched to a gene: 3. Germline CDR1 and CDR2: SGHTA and FQGNSA. CDR3 coding DNA: TGTGCCAGCAGCTTAGCAGGGGGCGAATATGGCTACACCTTC. Encoded protein: CASSLAGGEYGYTF.

V usage is TRBV10-3 and J usage is TRBJ1-2; a possible D gene is TRBD1 (5 bases). The CDR3 spans 12 residues. V lost 10 bases and J 6 bases, leaving 15 bases between the germline ends. Germline CDR1 reads ENHRY; CDR2 reads SYGVKD. This chain's CDR3 is CATLQDLDGYTF. In DNA, the CDR3 is TGTGCCACCCTACAGGATCTAGATGGCTACACCTTC.

V gene TRBV6-6 combines with J gene TRBJ1-3; tentatively, D is TRBD1 (5 bases). The V and J ends lost 2 bases and 8 bases respectively, with 13 bases between them. Germline CDR1 and CDR2: MNHNY and SVGAGI (reference sequence). CDR3 size: 14 residues. The DNA for the CDR3 is TGTGCCAGCAGTTACGGGGGAGGTCGGGACACCATATATTTT. Protein: CASSYGGGRDTIYF.

The J gene is TRBJ1-2, the V gene TRBV6-6; 7 positions match TRBD1. With V trimmed by 6 bases and J by 4 bases, 5 bases remained unmatched. CDR3 length: 13 residues. CDR1 and CDR2 (germline): MNHNY, SVGAGI (reference sequence). The CDR3 region has the DNA TGTGCCAGCAGCCCCGGGACAGTCTATGGCTACACCTTC. Protein sequence: CASSPGTVYGYTF.

This sequence joins TRBV10-3 and TRBJ1-1; D not resolved. Per the germline V gene, CDR1 is ENHRY and CDR2 is SYGVKD. V gave up 10 bases and J gave up 3 bases, with 18 bases separating them. The CDR3 runs 14 residues. In DNA form, the CDR3 reads TGTGCCACGGCCAGTCTGGACGGGGACACTGAAGCTTTCTTT. Residues: CATASLDGDTEAFF.

The chain is built from TRBV9 and TRBJ1-1; D unclear. The CDR3 runs 14 residues. The V and J ends lost 3 bases and 1 base respectively, with 10 bases between them. Germline lookup yields CDR1 SGDLS and CDR2 YYNGEE. The CDR3 DNA is TGTGCCAGCAGCGACCCGCGATGGAACACTGAAGCTTTCTTT. Its protein is CASSDPRWNTEAFF.

CDR3 protein: CASSHGEGRFYGYTF. The CDR3 DNA sequence: TGTGCCAGCAGCCATGGAGAGGGGAGGTTCTATGGCTACACCTTC. The gene calls are TRBV7-9 and TRBJ1-2; maybe TRBD1 (5 bases). CDR1 and CDR2 from the germline V gene are SEHNR and FQNEAQ (reference sequence). The germline V and J ends were trimmed by 5 bases and 4 bases, with 17 bases remaining between them. The CDR3 contains 15 residues.

The chain joins TRBV27 to TRBJ1-2, with D tentatively TRBD1 (6 bases). Germline V gene data show CDR1 as MNHEY and CDR2 as SMNVEV (reference sequence). V gave up 2 bases and J gave up 4 bases, with 11 bases separating them. The CDR3 has 14 amino acids. The chain's CDR3 is CASSLRGAAYGYTF. Here the CDR3 DNA reads TGTGCCAGCAGTTTACGGGGGGCGGCCTATGGCTACACCTTC.

The rearrangement joins TRBV9 to TRBJ1-5; 9 bases map to TRBD1. Germline V lookup: CDR1 SGDLS, CDR2 YYNGEE. The CDR3 has 14 residues. V was pared by 3 bases and J by 6 bases, with 4 bases of the junction left unmatched. The CDR3 region has the DNA TGTGCCAGCAGCGGGGACAGGGTCGGTCAGCCCCAGCATTTT. Its translation: CASSGDRVGQPQHF.

The gene calls are TRBV29-1 and TRBJ1-2, with TRBD1 as a possible D gene (5 bases). CDR3 length equals 13 residues. The germline V gene encodes CDR1 SQVTM and CDR2 ANQGSEA. The germline V and J ends were trimmed by 7 bases and 4 bases, with 16 bases remaining between them. In nucleotides, the CDR3 is TGCAGCGCACGGGGGGACGCCCTCTATGGCTACACCTTC. The encoded protein is CSARGDALYGYTF.

CDR3 sequence reads: CASRPGGRIDSRDYEQYF. In DNA form, the CDR3 reads TGTGCCAGCAGGCCGGGCGGCAGGATAGATTCCCGGGACTACGAGCAGTACTTC. The rearrangement joins TRBV11-2 to TRBJ2-7; weak D call: TRBD2 (5 bases). Deletions cut 6 bases from V and 3 bases from J, with 27 bases between. This CDR3 contains 18 residues. Germline CDR1 reads SGHAT; CDR2 reads FQNNGV.

V gene TRBV15 combines with J gene TRBJ2-7; 8 bases are shared with TRBD2. The CDR3 extends over 14 amino acids. Germline V lookup: CDR1 LNHNV, CDR2 YYDKDF (reference sequence). J gave up 4 bases and V 5 bases, and 7 bases lay outside the gene matches. The CDR3 DNA reads as TGTGCCACCAGCCGGGGGGGGGAGGATTACGAGCAGTACTTC. Encoded protein: CATSRGGEDYEQYF.

V and J are TRBV30 and TRBJ2-7; TRBD2 aligns across 13 bases. The germline gives CDR1 GTSNPN, CDR2 SVGIG (reference sequence). The CDR3 has 18 residues. V lost 1 base and J lost 2; bases outside the gene matches: 11. The CDR3 region has the DNA TGTGCCTGGAGTGGGACATCGGGACTAGCGGGGTGGGCCTACGAGCAGTACTTC. Its protein product is CAWSGTSGLAGWAYEQYF.

This chain joins TRBV4-1 and TRBJ2-3; D unclear. Germline CDR1 is MGHRA and CDR2 is YSYEKL. The CDR3 totals 14 residues. Trimming stripped 0 bases from V and 1 base from J, with 5 bases between. The CDR3 DNA sequence: TGCGCCAGCAGCCAAGAGACTCGCACAGATACGCAGTATTTT. It yields the protein CASSQETRTDTQYF.

This sequence joins TRBV4-1 and TRBJ1-1; D might be TRBD1 (6 bases). Germline values: CDR1 MGHRA, CDR2 YSYEKL. V was trimmed by 1 base and J by 3 bases, leaving 12 bases between them. CDR3 length: 15 amino acids. The DNA of the CDR3 is TGCGCCAGCAGCCAAGCCCCGACAGGAGACACTGAAGCTTTCTTT. Encoded protein: CASSQAPTGDTEAFF.

The chain carries TRBV19 and TRBJ1-2; the D is unclear. From germline, CDR1 is LNHDA and CDR2 SQIVND (reference sequence). This CDR3 comprises 14 residues. The V end lost 3 bases, the J end lost 5 bases, and 13 bases lay between the germline ends. The CDR3 sequence: CASSISKPGYGYTF. The CDR3 coding sequence is TGTGCCAGTAGTATTAGTAAACCGGGGTATGGCTACACCTTC.

The V and J genes are TRBV10-3 and TRBJ2-7, with 13 bases aligning to TRBD2. After removal of 6 bases from V and 7 bases from J, the junction contained 9 bases not matched to a gene. This CDR3 contains 15 residues. Germline loops: CDR1 ENHRY, CDR2 SYGVKD. As DNA, the CDR3 is TGTGCCATCAGGTCCGGACTAGCGGGAGTCAATGAGCAGTACTTC. Its protein product is CAIRSGLAGVNEQYF.

The rearrangement joins TRBV10-3 to TRBJ1-2, with TRBD1 matching over 8 bases. The CDR3 sequence is 13 residues long. CDR1 and CDR2 (germline): ENHRY, SYGVKD. V trimming: 11 bases; J trimming: 4 bases; junction bases outside the gene matches: 9. The CDR3: CALRTGTGYGYTF. The CDR3 region has the DNA TGTGCCCTACGGACAGGGACGGGCTATGGCTACACCTTC.

The genes are TRBV19 and TRBJ2-1, with a possible D match to TRBD2 (5 bases). The germline gives CDR1 LNHDA, CDR2 SQIVND (reference sequence). Between the trimmed V and J ends, which lost 5 bases and 3 bases, there was a span of 14 bases. The CDR3 spans 15 residues. The CDR3 reads CASSQSGIVYNEQFF. The CDR3 DNA is TGTGCCAGTAGTCAAAGCGGCATAGTCTACAATGAGCAGTTCTTC.

Remarks on this clone: In the same sample, other DNA sequences code for this CDR3. This sequence joins TRBV29-1 and TRBJ2-7; D is possibly TRBD2 (6 bases). With 7 bases removed from V and 5 bases from J, the gap between germline ends came to 18 bases. Per germline, CDR1 SQVTM and CDR2 ANQGSEA. This CDR3 has 13 amino acids. The CDR3 spells CSAGRAGSHEQYF. In DNA, the CDR3 is TGCAGCGCCGGACGGGCGGGATCCCACGAGCAGTACTTC.

J is TRBJ2-1 and V is TRBV30; 7 positions match TRBD1. The CDR3 loop spans 14 amino acids. CDR1 is GTSNPN, CDR2 SVGIG, per germline (reference sequence). V lost 4 bases and J lost 5; bases outside the gene matches: 8. The CDR3 here is CAWTRPGGNNEQFF. CDR3 in DNA: TGTGCCTGGACCCGGCCAGGGGGTAACAATGAGCAGTTCTTC.

The J gene is TRBJ2-2, the V gene TRBV28; possible D gene TRBD2, 6 bases. Per germline, CDR1 MDHEN and CDR2 SYDVKM. The CDR3 is made up of 17 amino acids. V lost 9 bases, J lost 1 base, and 21 bases lay in between. This chain's CDR3 is CASTRDFPHLNTGELFF. The CDR3 DNA follows: TGTGCCAGTACCCGGGACTTTCCTCATCTGAACACCGGGGAGCTGTTTTTT.